The clone carrying this T cell receptor beta chain was counted only a few times. Per germline, CDR1 SGHRS and CDR2 YFSETQ. The V end was cut by 0 bases, the J end by 0 bases, with 15 bases between. The length of the CDR3 is 17 residues. The sample originates from a study of blood T cell repertoires in COVID-19. The protocol was immunoSEQ multiplex PCR, while the TCRdb copy is restricted to in-frame clones and leaves out a portion. In the table there are around 130,000 clones, 60% to 80% of which are singletons. This receptor was identified in a human donor in a cohort sampled during active COVID-19. The sequencing input was peripheral blood. The rearrangement uses TRBV5-1 and TRBJ1-1; D is perhaps TRBD1 (6 bases). The CDR3 here is CASSLVTGRDMNTEAFF. The CDR3 coding sequence is TGCGCCAGCAGCTTGGTTACAGGGAGGGATATGAACACTGAAGCTTTCTTT. Full variable domain (outside the CDR3, taken from reference TRBV5-1 and TRBJ1-1): KAGVTQTPRYLIKTRGQQVTLSCSPISGHRSVSWYQQTPGQGLQFLFEYFSETQRNKGNFPGRFSGRQFSNSRSEMNVSTLELGDSALYLCASSLVTGRDMNTEAFFGQGTRLTVV.